This note documents a single T cell receptor beta chain sequence. Its matching antigen is unknown. V dropped 6 bases and J dropped 3 bases, with 12 bases sitting between them. Per the germline V gene, CDR1 is MNHEY and CDR2 is SVGAGI. The CDR3 has 15 residues. TCRdb called the 5' RACE reads again in MiXCR, with one record for every CDR3 protein. The sample has roughly 120,000 distinct CDR3 sequences, about 20% seen once. These data originate in a study of T-cell memory formation after mild COVID-19. Across the study: Among the donors, TCR clusters were largely specific to each donor.

Whole-study findings and limits: CD4+ clones that contracted lay mainly in CM and EM; CD8+ ones lay in EMRA. Whether second-wave clones peaking at day 37 were SARS-CoV-2 specific went unconfirmed.

The sequenced sample was PBMCs or a T cell subset sorted from them (not recorded which). This TCR derives from a man aged 18 to 29 who had mild COVID-19 (a few samples of this study predate the infection). Cell type and time point are not known. The V call is TRBV6-5, the J call TRBJ1-6; D remains ambiguous. The CDR3 here is CASRRVELYNSPLHF. Written as DNA, the CDR3 is TGTGCCAGCAGACGGGTGGAACTCTATAATTCACCCCTCCACTTT.